The clone carrying this T cell receptor beta chain was recorded a few times. The data were taken from a study of blood T cell repertoires in COVID-19. Background on the study: Sites in the United States, Italy and Spain provided acute and convalescent COVID-19 samples. PBMCs, B-cell-depleted T cells, or T cells were the source of the cDNA or gDNA that made up the material.

Assay used: immunoSEQ multiplex PCR; TCRdb lists only in-frame clones, some missing. The sample holds tens of thousands of clones; around 82% are singletons and the top ten take around 12%. The TCR was taken from a human donor in a cohort sampled during active COVID-19. Sequencing was performed on peripheral blood.

In DNA form, the CDR3 reads TGTGCCAGCAGCGACAGGGGGGACTACGAGCAGTACTTC. It yields the protein CASSDRGDYEQYF. The genes are TRBV3-1 (or the pseudogene TRBV3-2) and TRBJ2-7; 9 bases are a match to TRBD1. There are 13 residues in the CDR3. Germline CDR1 is LGHDT and CDR2 is YNNKEL (reference sequence). V lost 5 bases to trimming and J lost 3 bases; unmatched junction nucleotides: 2.